What follows is one TCR beta chain and its context. Its target is unknown. CDR3 length equals 15 residues. CDR1 SEHNR and CDR2 FQNEAQ come from the germline V gene (reference sequence). The junction had 9 bases not matched to a gene; V was cut back by 7 bases and J by 5 bases. TCRdb itself ran the 5' RACE reads through MiXCR, one entry per CDR3 protein. The sample has 200,000 to 250,000 distinct CDR3 sequences, around 19% seen once. The data originate from a study of CD8 T cells in ankylosing spondylitis. Study outcomes and limitations: Disease-linked clones were CD8+ and relatively rare in peripheral blood. In ankylosing spondylitis blood, a motif of about eight highly homologous TCR beta variants appeared characteristic. The authors reported significant enrichment of disease-linked clones in matched ankylosing spondylitis synovial fluid.

The chain uses TRBV7-9 and TRBJ2-3, with TRBD2 identical over 10 bases. Sample: blood, either unsorted or a sorted T cell fraction (not recorded which). The TCR originated in a male donor with ankylosing spondylitis. The CDR3 loop is CASTHGLAGEDTQYF. The CDR3 region has the DNA TGTGCCAGCACTCACGGCCTAGCGGGAGAAGATACGCAGTATTTT.